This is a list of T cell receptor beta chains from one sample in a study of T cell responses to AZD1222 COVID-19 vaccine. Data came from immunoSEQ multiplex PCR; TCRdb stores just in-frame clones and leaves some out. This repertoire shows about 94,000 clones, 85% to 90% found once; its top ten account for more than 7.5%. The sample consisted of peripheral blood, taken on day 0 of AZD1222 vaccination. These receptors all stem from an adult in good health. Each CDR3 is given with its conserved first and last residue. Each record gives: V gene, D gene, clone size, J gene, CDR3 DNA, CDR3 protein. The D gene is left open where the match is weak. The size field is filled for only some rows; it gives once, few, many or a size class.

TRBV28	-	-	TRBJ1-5	TGTGCCAGCAGTTTTGTTTGGGGCGGGTCAAGCAATCAGCCCCAGCATTTT	CASSFVWGGSSNQPQHF
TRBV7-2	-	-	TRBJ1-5	TGTGCCAGCAGCTTAGCCCTTCAAGGTGGCCCCCAGCATTTT	CASSLALQGGPQHF
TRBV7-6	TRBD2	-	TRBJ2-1	TGTGCCAGCAGCCCTAGCCCCCCGGGACTATTCAATCCGCCTGAGCAGTTCTTC	CASSPSPPGLFNPPEQFF
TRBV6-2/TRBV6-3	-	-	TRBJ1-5	TGTGCCAGCAGCCCGGGCGGGTCGATCAGCCCCCAGCATTTT	CASSPGGSISPQHF
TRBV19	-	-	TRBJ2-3	TGTGCCAGTAGTATCCAGGCTAGCGAAACAGATACGCAGTATTTT	CASSIQASETDTQYF
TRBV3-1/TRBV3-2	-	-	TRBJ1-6	TGTGCCAGCCGAGGGAACAGGAGCTATAATTCACCCCTCCACTTT	CASRGNRSYNSPLHF
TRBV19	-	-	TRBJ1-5	TGTGCCAGTAGTATAGCCTGGCAGGGAGGGAGGGGCAATCAGCCCCAGCATTTT	CASSIAWQGGRGNQPQHF
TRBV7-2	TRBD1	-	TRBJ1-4	TGTGCCAGCAGCTCCCCAGGACAGGGAAAACTGTTTTTT	CASSSPGQGKLFF
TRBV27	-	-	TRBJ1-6	TGTGCCAGCAGCATTATGGGGACTATCTATAATTCACCCCTCCACTTT	CASSIMGTIYNSPLHF
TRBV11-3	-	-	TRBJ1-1	TGTGCCAGCAGCAAACAGGGGAACACTGAAGCTTTCTTT	CASSKQGNTEAFF
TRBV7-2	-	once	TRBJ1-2	TGTGCCAGCAGCTTCGACAGTAACTATGGCTACACCTTC	CASSFDSNYGYTF
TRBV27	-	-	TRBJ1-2	TGTGCCAGCAGATGGGGCGGGGGGGCCGTTTATGGCTACACCTTC	CASRWGGGAVYGYTF
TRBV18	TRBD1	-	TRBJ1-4	TGTGCCAGCTCATCTGGACAGGGCGGTGAAAAACTGTTTTTT	CASSSGQGGEKLFF
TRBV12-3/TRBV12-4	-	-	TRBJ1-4	TGTGCCACCCAGAGGGGGTTTCCCGAAAAACTGTTTTTT	CATQRGFPEKLFF
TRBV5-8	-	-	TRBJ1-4	TGTGCCAGCAGACCGAACCTTGGAAAACTGTTTTTT	CASRPNLGKLFF
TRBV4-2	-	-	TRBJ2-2	TGTGCCAGCAGCCCCAGACAGCTTACCGGGGAGCTGTTTTTT	CASSPRQLTGELFF
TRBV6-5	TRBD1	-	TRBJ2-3	TGTGCCAGCAGTTCTCAGGGGGTAATGGCAGATACGCAGTATTTT	CASSSQGVMADTQYF
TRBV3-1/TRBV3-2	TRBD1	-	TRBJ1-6	TGTGCCAGCAGTCCGAGGACAGGGGGCGTTTCACCCCTCCACTTT	CASSPRTGGVSPLHF
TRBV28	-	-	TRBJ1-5	TGTGCCAGCAGTCCCCACGGACGGAAGCGCTTT	CASSPHGRKRF
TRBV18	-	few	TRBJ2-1	TGTGCCAGCTCGCAGCAAGGTTGGGGAAGCTACAATGAGCAGTTCTTC	CASSQQGWGSYNEQFF
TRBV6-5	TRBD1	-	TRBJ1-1	TGTGCCAGCAGTCCCGGGACAGGGGACACTGAAGCTTTCTTT	CASSPGTGDTEAFF
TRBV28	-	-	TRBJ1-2	TGTGCCAGCATCGACACTGGATATGGCTACACCTTC	CASIDTGYGYTF
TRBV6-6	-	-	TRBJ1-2	TGTGCCAGCAGCGGTAGTGGACAGAACTATGGCTACACCTTC	CASSGSGQNYGYTF
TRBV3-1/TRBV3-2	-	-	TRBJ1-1	TGTGCCAGCAGCCACGAGGGGGACACTGAAGCTTTCTTT	CASSHEGDTEAFF
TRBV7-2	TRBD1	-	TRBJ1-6	TGTGCCAGCAGCTTAGTTTCAGGGGGCGGTTCACCCCTCCACTTT	CASSLVSGGGSPLHF
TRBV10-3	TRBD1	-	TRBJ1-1	TGTGCCATCAGTGAGACAGGGGCGGGGGATGTCACTGAAGCTTTCTTT	CAISETGAGDVTEAFF
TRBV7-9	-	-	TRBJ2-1	TGTGCCAGCAGCCCTCGGGACACTTCCTACAATGAGCAGTTCTTC	CASSPRDTSYNEQFF
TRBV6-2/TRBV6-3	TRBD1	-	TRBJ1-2	TGTGCCAGCAGTGGACAGGGGGACTATGGCTACACCTTC	CASSGQGDYGYTF
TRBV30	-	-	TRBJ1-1	TGTGCCTGGAGTCGGAACACTGAAGCTTTCTTT	CAWSRNTEAFF
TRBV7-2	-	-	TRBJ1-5	TGTGCCAGCAGCTTAGTCGGGGAAATAGGTCAGCCCCAGCATTTT	CASSLVGEIGQPQHF
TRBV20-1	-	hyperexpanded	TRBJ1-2	TGCAGTCCAAGCCTCTATGGCTACACCTTC	CSPSLYGYTF
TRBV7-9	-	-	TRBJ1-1	TGTGCCAGCAGCTTAGTGGGGGGCGCGGAAGCTTTCTTT	CASSLVGGAEAFF
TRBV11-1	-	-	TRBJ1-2	TGTGCCAGCAGCTTAGGGTTCGAAGGAGAAGGCTACACCTTC	CASSLGFEGEGYTF
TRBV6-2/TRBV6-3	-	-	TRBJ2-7	TGTGCCAGCAGTTACGGTACGACGTCCACCTACGAGCAGTACTTC	CASSYGTTSTYEQYF
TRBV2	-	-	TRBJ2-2	TGTGCCAGCAGTGAAACTCGGCCAGCGAGGACCGGGGAGCTGTTTTTT	CASSETRPARTGELFF
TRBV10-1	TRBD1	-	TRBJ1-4	TGCGCCAGCAGTGAAGGGAGGTTACAGGGGGCGGGTAATGAAAAACTGTTTTTT	CASSEGRLQGAGNEKLFF
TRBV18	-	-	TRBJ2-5	TGTGCCAGCTCACCCCGGAGACAGGAGAGGGGACCAGAGACCCAGTACTTC	CASSPRRQERGPETQYF
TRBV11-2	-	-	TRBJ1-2	TGTGCCAGCAGCTTAGGTCAGCCGATGAGGTATGGCTACACCTTC	CASSLGQPMRYGYTF
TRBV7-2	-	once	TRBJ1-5	TGTGCCAGCAGCTTGGGTCGGCTGCTTGATCAGCCCCAGCATTTT	CASSLGRLLDQPQHF
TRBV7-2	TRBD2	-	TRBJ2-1	TGTGCCAGCAGCTTAGTTAGCGGGGGAAGATACAATGAGCAGTTCTTC	CASSLVSGGRYNEQFF
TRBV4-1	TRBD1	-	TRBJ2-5	TGCGCCAGCAGCCCCAGAGGTGAGGGGGCACCCCAATACTTC	CASSPRGEGAPQYF
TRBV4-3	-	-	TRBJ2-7	TGCGCCAGCAGCCAAGAGTGGGGGATCTACGAGCAGTACTTC	CASSQEWGIYEQYF
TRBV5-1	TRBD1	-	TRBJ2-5	TGCGCCAGCAGCTCGACTACAGGGGGCGGAAAGACCCAGTACTTC	CASSSTTGGGKTQYF
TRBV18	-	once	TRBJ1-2	TGTGCCAGCTCACAAAATACAAGTCCGGGAGATGGCTACACCTTC	CASSQNTSPGDGYTF
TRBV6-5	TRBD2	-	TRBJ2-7	TGTGCCAGCAGACCTCCTAGCGGGGGTTACGAGCAGTACTTC	CASRPPSGGYEQYF
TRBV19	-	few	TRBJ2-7	TGTGCCAGTAGTTTAGACCGCTCCTACGAGCAGTACTTC	CASSLDRSYEQYF
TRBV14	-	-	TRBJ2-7	TGTGCCAGCAGCGACATAGGCTACGAGCAGTACTTC	CASSDIGYEQYF
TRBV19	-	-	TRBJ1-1	TGTGCCAGTAGTATATTTTTTCAGGGCATGAACACTGAAGCTTTCTTT	CASSIFFQGMNTEAFF
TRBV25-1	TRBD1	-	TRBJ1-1	TGTGCCAGCAGACAGACAGGGTGGGACACTGAAGCTTTCTTT	CASRQTGWDTEAFF
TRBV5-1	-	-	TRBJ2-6	TGCGCCAGCAGCTCCGGCGGGCAGGAACGCTCTGGGGCCAACGTCCTGACTTTC	CASSSGGQERSGANVLTF
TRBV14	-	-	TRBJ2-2	TGTGCCAGCAGCCGCCTGAGGGGTGAAGGCACCGGGGAGCTGTTTTTT	CASSRLRGEGTGELFF
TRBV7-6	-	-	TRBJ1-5	TGTGCCAGCAGCTTAGGGACGGGACTTTATAGCAATCAGCCCCAGCATTTT	CASSLGTGLYSNQPQHF
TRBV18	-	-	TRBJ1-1	TGTGCCAGCTCACCCTTTGCAGAGAACACTGAAGCTTTCTTT	CASSPFAENTEAFF